These 27 T cell receptor beta chains were sequenced from one sample in a study of T cells after yellow fever vaccination. TCRdb re-called the 5' RACE reads through MiXCR, storing one row per CDR3 protein. The sample has roughly 15,000 distinct CDR3 sequences, about 4% seen once; the top ten hold about 0.4%. The starting material was PBMCs, either bulk or a sorted T-cell subset (CD4+, CD8+, memory, or dextramer-sorted; not recorded which), obtained 15 days after the yellow fever booster vaccination. These receptors came from a man aged 25 to 40 who received the YFV17D yellow fever vaccine.

This clonotype was picked up many times. CDR3 bases: TGTGCCACCAGCAGGAACCCTGGGACGAACACCGGGGAGCTGTTTTTT. It yields the protein CATSRNPGTNTGELFF. The chain links TRBV15 to TRBJ2-2; D remains unclear. The CDR3 has 16 residues. V dropped 3 bases and J dropped 0 bases, with 11 bases sitting between them. Germline V gene sequence: CDR1 LNHNV, CDR2 YYDKDF (reference sequence).

This clonotype came up many times. The rearrangement uses TRBV7-9 and TRBJ2-3, with 11 bases identical to TRBD2. CDR1 and CDR2 (germline): SEHNR, FQNEAQ (reference sequence). The CDR3 runs to 16 residues. The V gene end was trimmed by 6 bases and the J gene end by 5 bases; junction bases not matched to a gene: 10. DNA for the CDR3: TGTGCCAGCAGGAAACAACTAGCGGGAGATCTAGATACGCAGTATTTT. Translated: CASRKQLAGDLDTQYF.

This clonotype was detected many times. The chain links TRBV7-8 to TRBJ2-1, with 10 bases aligning to TRBD2. The CDR3 runs 15 residues. V lost 5 bases to trimming and J lost 6 bases; unmatched junction nucleotides: 7. In germline, CDR1 is SGHVS, CDR2 FQNEAQ. Here the CDR3 DNA reads TGTGCCAGCAGCCCCGGGACTAGCGTTCCCAATGAGCAGTTCTTC. It is translated as CASSPGTSVPNEQFF. The full variable domain, with the rest looked up from reference TRBV7-8 and TRBJ2-1, is GAGVSQSPRYKVAKRGQDVALRCDPISGHVSLFWYQQALGQGPEFLTYFQNEAQLDKSGLPSDRFFAERPEGSVSTLKIQRTQQEDSAVYLCASSPGTSVPNEQFFGPGTRLTVL.

This clonotype is judged medium-sized. This chain joins TRBV20-1 and TRBJ2-2; D gene uncertain. This CDR3 spans 15 amino acids. Germline V gives CDR1 DFQATT, CDR2 SNEGSKA (reference sequence). The V end was cut by 0 bases, the J end by 1 base, with 9 bases between. CDR3 in DNA: TGCAGTGCTAGAGATCGACTGGGGAACACCGGGGAGCTGTTTTTT. This encodes CSARDRLGNTGELFF.

This clonotype has a count of ten or more. The chain couples TRBV6-5 to TRBJ2-7, with 13 bases aligning to TRBD2. Looked up from germline, CDR1 is MNHEY and CDR2 is SVGAGI. Germline trimming cut 5 bases from V and 4 bases from J; bases unmatched to any gene: 5. This CDR3 is 15 amino acids long. CDR3 bases: TGTGCCAGCAGTCCCGTGGGACTAGCGGGATACGAGCAGTACTTC. It yields the protein CASSPVGLAGYEQYF.

The sample holds many counts of this clonotype. The chain has TRBV10-3 and TRBJ2-7; maybe TRBD2 (5 bases). Germline CDR1 reads ENHRY; CDR2 reads SYGVKD. Trimming removed 2 bases from V and 3 bases from J, with 11 bases in between. The length of the CDR3 is 14 residues. The CDR3 protein is CAISEPGLGYEQYF. CDR3 in DNA: TGTGCCATCAGTGAGCCCGGACTTGGCTACGAGCAGTACTTC.

The sample holds many counts of this clonotype. V and J are TRBV9 and TRBJ2-3; 9 positions match TRBD2. The length of the CDR3 is 16 residues. Germline V gene lookup returns CDR1 SGDLS and CDR2 YYNGEE. The trim removed 0 bases at V and 2 bases at J, leaving 4 bases unmatched. The CDR3 bases are TGTGCCAGCAGCGTAGAAGCGGGAGGCCCCACAGATACGCAGTATTTT. Translated, it gives CASSVEAGGPTDTQYF.

This clonotype has ten or more counts. The genes are TRBV6-5 and TRBJ2-1; D gene uncertain. Trimming stripped 0 bases from V and 0 bases from J, with 12 bases between. Germline lookup yields CDR1 MNHEY and CDR2 SVGAGI. The CDR3 is made up of 17 amino acids. Here the CDR3 reads CASSYSRHPSSYNEQFF. In DNA, the CDR3 is TGTGCCAGCAGTTACTCGAGACATCCCAGCTCCTACAATGAGCAGTTCTTC.

This clonotype occurred many times. The genes are TRBV29-1 and TRBJ2-2, with TRBD2 matching 8 bases. V dropped 3 bases and J dropped 6; count of bases not matched to a gene: 9. Germline V gene sequence: CDR1 SQVTM, CDR2 ANQGSEA. CDR3 length: 15 residues. The CDR3 reads CSVDTGLGFPGELFF. The CDR3 region has the DNA TGCAGCGTTGATACGGGACTAGGGTTCCCCGGGGAGCTGTTTTTT.

This clonotype has at least ten counts. The V and J genes are TRBV10-3 and TRBJ2-5; no clear D. V shed 3 bases and J shed 5 bases, with 22 bases lying between them. The CDR3 is 17 amino acids. Germline values: CDR1 ENHRY, CDR2 SYGVKD. As DNA, the CDR3 is TGTGCCATCAGTGACCCGTCGGCCGAGCGTTTCAGTGAGACCCAGTACTTC. Amino acid sequence: CAISDPSAERFSETQYF.

This clonotype showed up many times. The chain combines TRBV28 with TRBJ2-6, with D perhaps matching TRBD1 (5 bases). V lost 4 bases and J lost 4, with 11 bases in between. From germline, CDR1 is MDHEN and CDR2 SYDVKM. This CDR3 is 15 amino acids long. CDR3 protein: CASSSQGGGANVLTF. The CDR3 region has the DNA TGTGCCAGCAGTTCCCAGGGTGGCGGGGCCAACGTCCTGACTTTC.

V is TRBV11-3 and J is TRBJ2-1; the match to TRBD2 covers 8 bases. This CDR3 comprises 13 residues. Germline V lookup: CDR1 SGHNT, CDR2 YENEEA. The ends lost 1 base at V and 10 bases at J; junction bases unmatched: 3. The CDR3 DNA follows: TGTGCCAGCAGCTTAGTCCTAGCGGGCGAGCAGTTCTTC. Translation gives CASSLVLAGEQFF.

This clonotype was counted ten times or more. The rearrangement uses TRBV7-8 and TRBJ1-1; D not resolved. V was shortened by 3 bases and J by 3 bases, with 8 bases between the two germline ends. Germline loops: CDR1 SGHVS, CDR2 FQNEAQ. The CDR3 contains 13 residues. In DNA, the CDR3 is TGTGCCAGCAGCTTGAAGCCACACACTGAAGCTTTCTTT. It yields the protein CASSLKPHTEAFF.

This clonotype was detected ten times or more. The V call is TRBV5-4, the J call TRBJ2-4; D might be TRBD1 (6 bases). The germline gives CDR1 SGHNT, CDR2 YYREEE (reference sequence). Trimming took off 10 bases at V and 9 bases at J, with 14 bases between the two ends. The CDR3 totals 11 residues. The DNA of the CDR3 is TGTGCCGCGCAGGGGAACGGCATTCAGTACTTC. It encodes CAAQGNGIQYF.

This clonotype was detected ten times or more. V usage is TRBV5-1 and J usage is TRBJ2-5; 10 bases align to TRBD2. Trimming cost V 4 bases and J 5 bases; bases outside gene matches: 5. The CDR3 extends over 14 amino acids. Germline V CDR1 and CDR2: SGHRS, YFSETQ. The CDR3: CASSSGRAGETQYF. CDR3 DNA sequence: TGCGCCAGCAGCAGCGGGAGGGCCGGGGAGACCCAGTACTTC.

This clonotype was observed at least ten times. CDR3 DNA: TGTGCCAGCAGCTCCGGACAGGGACGGTCCTACGAGCAGTACTTC. Its translation is CASSSGQGRSYEQYF. This chain uses TRBV7-9 with TRBJ2-7; 8 bases agree with TRBD1. CDR3 length equals 15 residues. Germline-derived CDR1 and CDR2 are SEHNR and FQNEAQ (reference sequence). Germline trimming cut 4 bases from V and 1 base from J; bases unmatched to any gene: 6.

By proportion, this clonotype is medium-sized. CDR3 loop: CASSPRQGGNTIYF. The CDR3 DNA sequence: TGCGCCAGCAGCCCCAGGCAGGGCGGAAACACCATATATTTT. The chain recombines TRBV4-3 with TRBJ1-3, with D tentatively TRBD1 (5 bases). CDR3 size: 14 residues. Germline CDR1 reads LGHNA; CDR2 reads YSLEER. Trimming removed 4 bases from V and 4 bases from J, with 11 bases in between.

The sample holds many counts of this clonotype. This chain joins TRBV28 and TRBJ2-1, with a possible D match to TRBD2 (6 bases). The CDR3 sequence is 12 residues long. Between the trimmed V and J ends, which lost 10 bases and 8 bases, there was a span of 15 bases. From germline, CDR1 is MDHEN and CDR2 SYDVKM. The CDR3 region has the DNA TGTGCCACCCTGGACTATTCGTATGAGCAGTTCTTC. This sequence encodes CATLDYSYEQFF.

This clonotype was recorded at least ten times. The gene calls are TRBV14 and TRBJ2-2; D is ambiguous. V gave up 6 bases and J gave up 1 base, with 9 bases separating them. The germline gives CDR1 SGHDN, CDR2 FVKESK. The length of the CDR3 is 14 residues. This CDR3 is CASSFSRNTGELFF. In DNA, the CDR3 is TGTGCCAGCAGTTTTAGCCGGAACACCGGGGAGCTGTTTTTT.

In this sample, this clonotype turned up many times. The chain links TRBV7-6 to TRBJ2-2, with 10 bases fitting TRBD2. Germline V gives CDR1 SGHVS, CDR2 FNYEAQ. The CDR3 length is 14 residues. The junction had 3 bases not matched to a gene; V was cut back by 7 bases and J by 4 bases. CDR3 in DNA: TGTGCCAGCACCTCTAGCGGGAGCACCGGGGAGCTGTTTTTT. Translating gives CASTSSGSTGELFF.

In its sample, this clonotype was seen many times. This chain connects TRBV19 to TRBJ2-1; unclear D gene. V was pared by 0 bases and J by 3 bases, with 9 bases between. Looked up from germline, CDR1 is LNHDA and CDR2 is SQIVND (reference sequence). The CDR3 has 15 amino acids. The CDR3 DNA follows: TGTGCCAGTAGTATAGAGGCTAGGCTCTACAATGAGCAGTTCTTC. This sequence encodes CASSIEARLYNEQFF.

This clonotype was seen many times. V and J are TRBV7-2 and TRBJ2-3; D could derive from TRBD1 or TRBD2 (5 bases each). CDR1 is SGHTA and CDR2 is FQGNSA in the germline V gene. The CDR3 runs 15 residues. Trimming cost V 1 base and J 11 bases, with 19 bases left between them. The CDR3 coding sequence is TGTGCCAGCAGCTTAGACGGGACCCTCCCTTCGTGGCAGTATTTT. Amino acids: CASSLDGTLPSWQYF. Complete variable domain (other parts from reference TRBV7-2 and TRBJ2-3): GAGVSQSPSNKVTEKGKDVELRCDPISGHTALYWYRQSLGQGLEFLIYFQGNSAPDKSGLPSDRFSAERTGGSVSTLTIQRTQQEDSAVYLCASSLDGTLPSWQYFGPGTRLTVL.

This clonotype is labeled as medium-sized. The gene calls are TRBV15 and TRBJ2-4, with D perhaps being TRBD1 or TRBD2 (6 bases each). V lost 3 bases and J 4 bases, leaving 16 bases between the germline ends. The CDR3 runs 16 residues. Germline V lookup: CDR1 LNHNV, CDR2 YYDKDF (reference sequence). The CDR3 loop reads CATSRSRGLEKNIQYF. The CDR3 nucleotides are TGTGCCACCAGCAGGAGCCGGGGGCTAGAGAAAAACATTCAGTACTTC.

Sample share makes this clonotype medium-sized. The rearrangement uses TRBV7-2 and TRBJ2-5; D gene uncertain. The CDR3 length is 13 residues. V lost 5 bases, J lost 2 bases, and 9 bases lay in between. CDR1 SGHTA and CDR2 FQGNSA come from the germline V gene. Written as DNA, the CDR3 is TGTGCCAGCAGCGCCTATATTCAAGAGACCCAGTACTTC. Its protein product is CASSAYIQETQYF. The full variable domain, in which reference TRBV7-2 and TRBJ2-5 provide the parts outside the CDR3, is GAGVSQSPSNKVTEKGKDVELRCDPISGHTALYWYRQSLGQGLEFLIYFQGNSAPDKSGLPSDRFSAERTGGSVSTLTIQRTQQEDSAVYLCASSAYIQETQYFGPGTRLLVL.

This clonotype was counted a few times. This may be a read error, as it is one base from a much larger clone. This chain links TRBV7-2 with TRBJ2-7; the D gene is possibly TRBD1 (5 bases). From germline, CDR1 is SGHTA and CDR2 FQGNSA. There are 12 residues in the CDR3. For the CDR3, the DNA is TGTGCCAGCAGCCCTGGACACGTCCCAGGTATCTTC. The encoded protein is CASSPGHVPGIF.

Relative to its sample, this clonotype is medium-sized (0.01 to 0.1%). The chain uses TRBV6-5 and TRBJ2-2; D remains ambiguous. The CDR3 consists of 12 residues. Trimming took 6 bases from V and 2 from J, leaving 4 bases between them. In germline, CDR1 is MNHEY, CDR2 SVGAGI. The CDR3 nucleotides read TGTGCCAGCAGGTCAAACACCGGGGAGCTGTTTTTT. Translated: CASRSNTGELFF.

This clonotype was observed many times. The CDR3 nucleotides read TGTGCCAGCGGGGGACAGAGGTATTACTCTGGGGCCAACGTCCTGACTTTC. Residues: CASGGQRYYSGANVLTF. The J gene is TRBJ2-6, the V gene TRBV11-1, with TRBD1 identical over 7 bases. Germline CDR1 is SGHAT and CDR2 is FQDESV (reference sequence). V was clipped by 8 bases and J by 0 bases; unmatched bases: 10. This CDR3 is built from 17 residues.